Below are 15 T cell receptor beta chains sequenced from a single sample in a study of shared clonotypes between healthy human individuals. Sequenced by immunoSEQ multiplex PCR; TCRdb stores in-frame clones only, minus some. The table lists millions of clones, over 85% of them singletons. Source material: naive CD4+ T cells from PBMCs. Documented subset: CD45RA+ positively selected. The receptors come from a man younger than 35 in good health. Some clones in this sample may be carry-over from other donors' samples.

CDR3: CAWSTGQGTDTQYF. Written as DNA, the CDR3 is TGTGCCTGGAGTACGGGACAGGGAACAGATACGCAGTATTTT. The rearrangement links TRBV30 to TRBJ2-3; 9 nucleotides agree with TRBD1. Germline loops: CDR1 GTSNPN, CDR2 SVGIG (reference sequence). V shed 2 bases, J shed 3 bases, and the junction held 3 bases outside the gene matches. The CDR3 consists of 14 residues.

V gene TRBV7-7 combines with J gene TRBJ2-2, with D perhaps matching TRBD2 (6 bases). V lost 5 bases, J lost 2 bases, and 9 bases lay in between. The CDR3 extends over 14 amino acids. Per germline, CDR1 SSHAT and CDR2 FNYEAQ (reference sequence). In nucleotides, the CDR3 is TGTGCCAGCAGCCGGGGGTCCAACACCGGGGAGCTGTTTTTT. Protein: CASSRGSNTGELFF.

This clone appeared a single time. CDR3 sequence reads: CASSYRAPYEQYF. In DNA form, the CDR3 reads TGTGCCAGCAGTTACCGGGCACCCTACGAGCAGTACTTC. The rearrangement uses TRBV6-5 and TRBJ2-7; D is uncertain. This CDR3 has 13 residues. CDR1 MNHEY and CDR2 SVGAGI come from the germline V gene. Trimming took off 2 bases at V and 2 bases at J, with 7 bases between the two ends.

The chain joins TRBV2 to TRBJ1-5; D is possibly TRBD1 (5 bases). With 7 bases removed from V and 7 bases from J, the gap between germline ends came to 14 bases. The germline CDR1 and CDR2 sequences are SNHLY and FYNNEI. The CDR3 has 13 amino acids. CDR3 loop: CASNPDQGQPQHF. The CDR3 nucleotides read TGTGCCAGCAACCCCGACCAGGGCCAGCCCCAGCATTTT.

The genes are TRBV19 and TRBJ2-6; 9 bases align to TRBD2. The V gene end was trimmed by 7 bases and the J gene end by 2 bases; junction bases not matched to a gene: 21. The germline gives CDR1 LNHDA, CDR2 SQIVND (reference sequence). The CDR3 spans 21 residues. CDR3 coding DNA: TGTGCCAGTAATGGCGATAGGCTAGCGGGACCTGAAGGGACTGGGGCCAACGTCCTGACTTTC. Protein product: CASNGDRLAGPEGTGANVLTF.

This chain links TRBV11-2 with TRBJ2-6, with D perhaps matching TRBD1 or TRBD2 (5 bases each). CDR3 length: 18 amino acids. Looked up from germline, CDR1 is SGHAT and CDR2 is FQNNGV. The V and J ends lost 1 base and 7 bases respectively, with 20 bases between them. CDR3 loop: CASSLGDVKLWEANVLTF. The DNA for the CDR3 is TGTGCCAGCAGCTTAGGGGACGTCAAACTCTGGGAAGCCAACGTCCTGACTTTC.

The chain joins TRBV6-1 to TRBJ1-1, with unresolved D. V lost 11 bases to trimming and J lost 11 bases, with 18 bases between them. CDR1 is MNHNS and CDR2 is SASEGT in the germline V gene. The CDR3 spans 11 residues. CDR3 protein: CAVLETLRAFF. The CDR3 bases are TGTGCCGTATTGGAGACACTGAGGGCTTTCTTT.

The chain combines TRBV11-2 with TRBJ2-1; 14 bases are a match to TRBD2. Germline CDR1 SGHAT, CDR2 FQNNGV. This CDR3 comprises 19 residues. Germline trimming cut 4 bases from V and 6 bases from J; bases unmatched to any gene: 14. CDR3 protein: CASSYTGTSGGERPNEQFF. The CDR3 DNA follows: TGTGCCAGCAGCTACACCGGGACTAGCGGGGGAGAGCGCCCCAATGAGCAGTTCTTC.

This clone was counted between two and nine times. The chain combines TRBV9 with TRBJ1-1; D is perhaps TRBD1 (5 bases). CDR3 length: 15 residues. V was shortened by 0 bases and J by 4 bases, with 13 bases between the two germline ends. Germline V gene data show CDR1 as SGDLS and CDR2 as YYNGEE. CDR3 bases: TGTGCCAGCAGCGTAGCTAGCAGGGCGGGCACTGAAGCTTTCTTT. This encodes CASSVASRAGTEAFF.

The chain links TRBV18 to TRBJ1-2; tentative D call: TRBD1 (6 bases). V lost 2 bases and J lost 8, with 12 bases in between. CDR1 KGHSH and CDR2 LQKENI come from the germline V gene. CDR3 length: 13 amino acids. The CDR3 here is CASSPSAGDGYTF. The DNA for the CDR3 is TGTGCCAGCTCACCATCTGCAGGGGACGGCTACACCTTC. The entire variable domain, with the rest obtained from reference TRBV18 and TRBJ1-2, is as follows: NAGVMQNPRHLVRRRGQEARLRCSPMKGHSHVYWYRQLPEEGLKFMVYLQKENIIDESGMPKERFSAEFPKEGPSILRIQQVVRGDSAAYFCASSPSAGDGYTFGSGTRLTVV.

This clone is a singleton in its sample. The rearrangement links TRBV5-1 to TRBJ1-1, with D uncertain. The CDR3 sequence is 14 residues long. Germline V gene lookup returns CDR1 SGHRS and CDR2 YFSETQ. V was trimmed by 0 bases and J by 1 base, leaving 7 bases between them. In DNA form, the CDR3 reads TGCGCCAGCAGCTTGGCCGAGTGGAACACTGAAGCTTTCTTT. Protein: CASSLAEWNTEAFF.

The rearrangement links TRBV25-1 to TRBJ2-1, with a weak D call TRBD2 (7 bases). V gave up 10 bases and J gave up 8 bases, with 18 bases separating them. CDR3 size: 13 residues. Germline CDR1 MGHDK, CDR2 SYGVNS. CDR3 region: CATLRGGGDEQFF. In DNA form, the CDR3 reads TGTGCCACCCTGAGGGGGGGTGGAGATGAGCAGTTCTTC.

The genes are TRBV11-3 and TRBJ2-1; D unresolved. CDR1 and CDR2 (germline): SGHNT, YENEEA. Deletions cut 6 bases from V and 9 bases from J, with 21 bases between. CDR3 length: 15 residues. The DNA for the CDR3 is TGTGCCAGCAGGCCTGGCTCAATGGTCTTCGGTGAGCAGTTCTTC. Its translation is CASRPGSMVFGEQFF.

The J gene is TRBJ1-3, the V gene TRBV9; tentatively, D is TRBD1 (5 bases). The CDR3 runs 19 residues. V was clipped by 3 bases and J by 0 bases, with 22 bases between them. The germline V gene has CDR1 SGDLS and CDR2 YYNGEE. The CDR3 nucleotides read TGTGCCAGCAGCGCTTTTGGTTATTGGGGCGTCCCCTCTGGAAACACCATATATTTT. Residues: CASSAFGYWGVPSGNTIYF.

This chain uses TRBV27 with TRBJ2-7; 7 bases map to TRBD1. CDR1 is MNHEY, CDR2 SMNVEV, per germline (reference sequence). The CDR3 covers 15 residues. Germline trimming cut 4 bases from V and 6 bases from J; bases unmatched to any gene: 12. The CDR3 DNA is TGTGCCAGCAGTTCGCTTTCCAAGGGGGCGGTCGAGCAGTACTTC. It is translated as CASSSLSKGAVEQYF.